This T cell receptor (beta chain) was sequenced in a study of cytomegalovirus exposure and HLA in healthy donors. Study details: There were 117 million unique TCR beta sequences, drawn from some 180 million T cells, in an earlier analysis. Early released data had about 85 million unique TCRs, all coming from HLA-typed donors.

Broader study findings: For cytomegalovirus status, the classifier reportedly gave diagnoses with high specificity and sensitivity. When a later analysis compared HLA-associated TCR beta chains with equally common others, the HLA-associated chains turned out to be more clonally expanded and to have lower generation probabilities.

The length of the CDR3 is 13 residues. With 6 bases clipped from V and 6 bases from J, the junction kept 5 bases outside the gene matches. CDR1 and CDR2 (germline): MNHNS, SASEGT. This clone has a handful of counts. Its matching antigen is unknown. PCR primers comprised 60 Vbeta and 13 Jbeta primers. Produced via immunoSEQ multiplex PCR; TCRdb's table is partial and in-frame only. The table has under 250,000 clones, 82% seen once. Sequenced: PBMCs. The chain links TRBV6-1 to TRBJ2-5, with 9 bases that match TRBD1. This sequence was found in a man aged 40-49 years in good health and CMV-seropositive. CDR3 sequence: CASRGTGIKTQYF. CDR3 DNA sequence: TGTGCCAGCAGGGGGACAGGGATAAAGACCCAGTACTTC.